A selection of T cell receptor beta chains follows, all from one sample in a study of T-cell memory formation after mild COVID-19. From the 5' RACE reads, TCRdb called clonotypes with MiXCR, one entry per CDR3 protein. The sample has over 450,000 distinct CDR3 sequences, just over 20% seen once. Sequencing was done on a sample of PBMCs or a T cell subset sorted from them (not recorded which). The receptor set was obtained from an adult woman who had mild COVID-19 (a few samples of this study predate the infection). Cell type and time point are not known. Both conserved end residues are part of each CDR3. Each record gives: clone size, V gene, J gene, D gene, CDR3 DNA, CDR3 protein. D genes are given only for firm matches. Clone sizes are given selectively: once, few, many, or a class where the clone is expanded.

size: -; V: TRBV4-3; J: TRBJ1-3; D: -; DNA: TGCGCCAGCAGCCCCCGGGGGGGGACTGGAAACACCATATATTTT; CDR3: CASSPRGGTGNTIYF
size: -; V: TRBV9; J: TRBJ1-5; D: TRBD1; DNA: TGTGCCAGCAGCCCCGGGGACAGGCCCAATCAGCCCCAGCATTTT; CDR3: CASSPGDRPNQPQHF
size: few; V: TRBV6-2/TRBV6-3; J: TRBJ2-7; D: -; DNA: TGTGCCAGCAGTACGTCCGGGGTTACCTACGAGCAGTACTTC; CDR3: CASSTSGVTYEQYF
size: few; V: TRBV18; J: TRBJ2-7; D: -; DNA: TGTGCCAGCTCACCATTCTTGGACGGAACCTACGAGCAGTACTTC; CDR3: CASSPFLDGTYEQYF
size: few; V: TRBV12-3/TRBV12-4; J: TRBJ2-7; D: -; DNA: TGTGCCAGCAGTTTTGCAACGGGGACGATCTACGAGCAGTACTTC; CDR3: CASSFATGTIYEQYF
size: -; V: TRBV20-1; J: TRBJ1-1; D: -; DNA: TGCAGTGCTAGAGGGTGGGGGGGCTGGAACACTGAAGCTTTCTTT; CDR3: CSARGWGGWNTEAFF
size: -; V: TRBV12-3/TRBV12-4; J: TRBJ1-2; D: TRBD1; DNA: TGTGCCAGCAGCATGGCCCTGACAGGGAACTATGGCTACACCTTC; CDR3: CASSMALTGNYGYTF
size: few; V: TRBV28; J: TRBJ1-1; D: -; DNA: TGTGCCAGCAGTTTGAGTGGGTCTTTCGCTTTCTTT; CDR3: CASSLSGSFAFF
size: many; V: TRBV5-1; J: TRBJ2-1; D: -; DNA: TGCGCCAGCAGCTTGGATAGCCTAGCAGCCAAACCTGGCAATGAGCAGTTCTTC; CDR3: CASSLDSLAAKPGNEQFF
size: few; V: TRBV6-5; J: TRBJ1-1; D: -; DNA: TGTGCCAGCAGTTACGGGTGGGGCACTGAAGCTTTCTTT; CDR3: CASSYGWGTEAFF
size: -; V: TRBV10-3; J: TRBJ2-3; D: TRBD1; DNA: TGTGCCATTGGACAGGGGGCAACAGATACGCAGTATTTT; CDR3: CAIGQGATDTQYF
size: -; V: TRBV5-1; J: TRBJ2-7; D: -; DNA: TGCGCCAGCCCGACAGGTTCCTACGAGCAGTACTTC; CDR3: CASPTGSYEQYF
size: -; V: TRBV5-1; J: TRBJ1-2; D: -; DNA: TGCGCCAGCAGCTTGGATCCAGGGAGGAATGGCTACACCTTC; CDR3: CASSLDPGRNGYTF
size: few; V: TRBV5-6; J: TRBJ2-7; D: -; DNA: TGTGCCAGCAGCTTGGGGGCCCCCAAGGGCTACGAGCAGTACTTC; CDR3: CASSLGAPKGYEQYF
size: -; V: TRBV4-1; J: TRBJ2-5; D: TRBD2; DNA: TGCGCCAGCAGCCGGACTAGCGGGTTTTTTGAGACCCAGTACTTC; CDR3: CASSRTSGFFETQYF
size: few; V: TRBV7-3; J: TRBJ2-3; D: TRBD1; DNA: TGTGCCAGCAGCCTACAGGGGGATACGCAGTATTTT; CDR3: CASSLQGDTQYF
size: -; V: TRBV5-1; J: TRBJ2-5; D: -; DNA: TGCGCCAGCAGCACGGGACTGTCGGGGACCCAGTACTTC; CDR3: CASSTGLSGTQYF
size: -; V: TRBV30; J: TRBJ1-2; D: -; DNA: TGTGCCTGGATGCCTGAGGTGGGGACTAACTATGGCTACACCTTC; CDR3: CAWMPEVGTNYGYTF
size: -; V: TRBV7-2; J: TRBJ1-6; D: TRBD1; DNA: TGTGCCAGCAGCTTGGGGACAGCCAAACAATCACCCCTCCACTTT; CDR3: CASSLGTAKQSPLHF